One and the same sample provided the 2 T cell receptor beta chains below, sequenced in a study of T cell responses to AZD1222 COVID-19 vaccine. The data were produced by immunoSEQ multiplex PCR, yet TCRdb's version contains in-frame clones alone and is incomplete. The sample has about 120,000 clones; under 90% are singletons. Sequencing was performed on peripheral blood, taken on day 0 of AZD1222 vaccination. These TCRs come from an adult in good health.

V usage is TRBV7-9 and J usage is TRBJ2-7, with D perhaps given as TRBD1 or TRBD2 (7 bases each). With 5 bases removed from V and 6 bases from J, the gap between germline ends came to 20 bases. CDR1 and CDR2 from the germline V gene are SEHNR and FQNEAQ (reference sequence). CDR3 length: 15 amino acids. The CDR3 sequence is CASSPVGRAGGEQYF. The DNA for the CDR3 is TGTGCCAGCAGCCCAGTGGGGAGGGCAGGGGGCGAGCAGTACTTC.

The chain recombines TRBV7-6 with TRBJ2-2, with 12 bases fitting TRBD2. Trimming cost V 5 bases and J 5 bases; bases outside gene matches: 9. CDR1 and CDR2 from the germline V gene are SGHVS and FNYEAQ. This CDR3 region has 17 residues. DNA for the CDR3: TGTGCCAGCAGCGACCGACTAGCGGGAGAGGTGACCGGGGAGCTGTTTTTT. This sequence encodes CASSDRLAGEVTGELFF.